This T cell receptor (beta chain) was sequenced in a study of blood T cells in healthy people across ages. Many counts were recorded for this clonotype. Trimming removed 3 bases from V and 7 bases from J; junction bases left unmatched: 8. Germline V gives CDR1 SEHNR, CDR2 FQNEAQ (reference sequence). The CDR3 contains 14 residues. The authors ran a second PCR of about 7 to 11 cycles using a sample-barcoded 5' primer and a J-beta primer mix. TCRdb independently ran MiXCR on the 5' RACE reads; one entry per CDR3 protein. The table has 550,000 to 750,000 distinct CDR3 sequences, roughly 21% seen once. The chain is built from TRBV7-9 and TRBJ2-7; 8 bases line up with TRBD2. The receptor was derived from a man between 65 and 79 years old in good health. Sequences were obtained from blood. This chain's CDR3 is CASSFGLAGFEQYF. In DNA, the CDR3 is TGTGCCAGCAGCTTCGGACTAGCAGGATTTGAGCAGTACTTC.